The text below deals with one T cell receptor (beta chain). TCRdb re-called the reads through MiXCR, storing one row per CDR3 protein. The table has 160,000 or so distinct CDR3 sequences, approximately 17% seen once. This record belongs to a study of T cell repertoires in cytomegalovirus infection. From germline, CDR1 is MDHEN and CDR2 SYDVKM. V was clipped by 8 bases and J by 7 bases, with 27 bases between them. CDR3 length: 17 amino acids. This receptor was obtained from a human donor in good health (CMV status not recorded). Some clones in this sample may be carry-over from other donors' samples. The material sequenced was CD8+ T cells from PBMCs. The chain joins TRBV28 to TRBJ2-1; weak D call: TRBD2 (6 bases). The CDR3 is CASSQLASEPFGNEQFF. The CDR3 nucleotides are TGTGCCAGCTCTCAATTGGCTAGCGAACCTTTCGGGAATGAGCAGTTCTTC.